Below, 8 T cell receptor beta chains from the same sample are listed, as sequenced in a study of blood T cells in healthy people across ages (dated by TCRdb to about 2015). Receptor libraries were prepared by 5' RACE. The instrument given in TCRdb is Illumina HiSeq 2500. A second about 7 to 11 cycle PCR used a sample-barcoded 5' primer and a J-beta primer mix. TCRdb passed the public sequencing reads through fastp at Q25 and MiXCR, retaining productive beta sequences. Every distinct CDR3 protein forms one entry, paired with its most common genes and DNA. A total of about 1.5 million distinct CDR3 sequences appear in this sample, approximately 42% of them only once. The ten largest clones capture just over 4% of the sample. The sample was blood. The source is a woman in her late teens or twenties in good health.

CDR3 bases: TGTGCCAGCAGTTACGTGGCAGAAACTAACTATGGCTACACCTTC. It is translated as CASSYVAETNYGYTF. V gene TRBV6-5 combines with J gene TRBJ1-2; D ambiguous. CDR3 length: 15 amino acids. V lost 2 bases and J lost 0, with 10 bases in between. CDR1 is MNHEY, CDR2 SVGAGI, per germline.

The chain has TRBV29-1 and TRBJ2-1, with a weak D call TRBD2 (5 bases). Trimming stripped 6 bases from V and 8 bases from J, with 20 bases between. The CDR3 consists of 14 residues. Germline V gene data show CDR1 as SQVTM and CDR2 as ANQGSEA. CDR3 nucleotide sequence: TGCAGCGTCGTTAGCCCGGGAAGGTTCGATGAGCAGTTCTTC. Amino acid sequence: CSVVSPGRFDEQFF.

This chain links TRBV29-1 with TRBJ1-4, with D tentatively TRBD1 (5 bases). Germline CDR1 is SQVTM and CDR2 is ANQGSEA. The V and J ends lost 6 bases and 4 bases respectively, with 12 bases between them. This CDR3 spans 13 amino acids. Here the CDR3 DNA reads TGCAGCGTCCCCGGGGACGGTAATGAAAAACTGTTTTTT. As protein: CSVPGDGNEKLFF. The entire variable domain, with the rest obtained from reference TRBV29-1 and TRBJ1-4, is as follows: SAVISQKPSRDICQRGTSLTIQCQVDSQVTMMFWYRQQPGQSLTLIATANQGSEATYESGFVIDKFPISRPNLTFSTLTVSNMSPEDSSIYLCSVPGDGNEKLFFGSGTQLSVL.

This clonotype was seen at least ten times. The chain recombines TRBV5-4 with TRBJ1-2, with D perhaps matching TRBD1 (6 bases). Per germline, CDR1 SGHNT and CDR2 YYREEE (reference sequence). This CDR3 has 14 residues. With 4 bases removed from V and 1 base from J, the gap between germline ends came to 11 bases. The CDR3 sequence: CASSPGGGNYGYTF. CDR3 sequence (DNA): TGTGCCAGCAGCCCGGGAGGGGGTAACTATGGCTACACCTTC.

The V and J genes are TRBV9 and TRBJ2-7, with D possibly being TRBD1 (6 bases). This CDR3 comprises 16 residues. Germline loops: CDR1 SGDLS, CDR2 YYNGEE. V gave up 0 bases and J gave up 0 bases, with 13 bases separating them. CDR3 DNA sequence: TGTGCCAGCAGCGTAGGGGTGGGGACACACTCCTACGAGCAGTACTTC. It specifies CASSVGVGTHSYEQYF.

This clonotype turned up a few times. The chain is built from TRBV24-1 and TRBJ1-5; D might be TRBD1 (5 bases). Germline lookup yields CDR1 KGHDR and CDR2 SFDVKD. V was pared by 4 bases and J by 10 bases, with 13 bases between. The CDR3 runs 13 residues. CDR3 loop: CATSDPGGGPQHF. The CDR3 bases are TGTGCCACCAGTGACCCCGGGGGTGGTCCCCAGCATTTT.

The V and J genes are TRBV24-1 and TRBJ2-2; the D gene is possibly TRBD1 (5 bases). Looked up from germline, CDR1 is KGHDR and CDR2 is SFDVKD. The CDR3 runs to 15 residues. Trimming removed 3 bases from V and 2 bases from J, with 9 bases in between. The CDR3 sequence: CATSDEDRNTGELFF. Here the CDR3 DNA reads TGTGCCACCAGTGATGAAGACAGAAACACCGGGGAGCTGTTTTTT.

This clonotype has only a few counts. V usage is TRBV7-8 and J usage is TRBJ2-1; 10 bases map to TRBD2. J lost 5 bases, V lost 5 bases, and 6 bases had no gene match. This CDR3 is built from 15 residues. Germline V gene sequence: CDR1 SGHVS, CDR2 FQNEAQ. CDR3: CASSKRTSGNNEQFF. CDR3 nucleotides: TGTGCCAGCAGCAAAAGGACTAGCGGTAACAATGAGCAGTTCTTC.